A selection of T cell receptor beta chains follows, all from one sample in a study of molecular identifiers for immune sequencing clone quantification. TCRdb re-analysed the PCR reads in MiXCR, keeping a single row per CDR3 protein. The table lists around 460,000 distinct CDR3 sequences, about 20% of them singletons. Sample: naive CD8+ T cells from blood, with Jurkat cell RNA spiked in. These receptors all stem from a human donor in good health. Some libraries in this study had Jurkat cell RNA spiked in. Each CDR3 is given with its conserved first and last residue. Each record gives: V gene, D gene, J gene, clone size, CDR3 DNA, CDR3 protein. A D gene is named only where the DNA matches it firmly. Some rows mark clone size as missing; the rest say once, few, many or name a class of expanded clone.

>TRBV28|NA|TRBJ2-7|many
TGTGCCAGCAGTGACCCCCAGGGTCCCTACGAGCAGTACTTC
CASSDPQGPYEQYF
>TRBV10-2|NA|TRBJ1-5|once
TGCGCCGGCAGTGAATATAGCAATCAGCCCCAGCATTTT
CAGSEYSNQPQHF
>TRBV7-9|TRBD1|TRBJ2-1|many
TGTGCCAGCAGCTGGACAGGTACCCACAATGAGCAGTTCTTC
CASSWTGTHNEQFF
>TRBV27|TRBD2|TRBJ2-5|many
TGTGCCAGCAGCCTCCTAGCGGGGGAAGAGACCCAGTACTTC
CASSLLAGEETQYF
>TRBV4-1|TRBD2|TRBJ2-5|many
TGCGCCAGCAGCCAAGAGAGAGATAGCGGGTCCCAAGAGACCCAGTACTTC
CASSQERDSGSQETQYF
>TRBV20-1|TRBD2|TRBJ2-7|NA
TGCAGTGCTAGAGGGACTAGCGGGAGTGTGTACGAGCAGTACTTC
CSARGTSGSVYEQYF
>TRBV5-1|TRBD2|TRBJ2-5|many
TGCGCCAGCAGCTCTAGCGGGGGGATCCAAGAGACCCAGTACTTC
CASSSSGGIQETQYF
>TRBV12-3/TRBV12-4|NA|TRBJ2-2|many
TGTGCCAGCAGCCCACCCCATTCTACTAACACCGGGGAGCTGTTTTTT
CASSPPHSTNTGELFF
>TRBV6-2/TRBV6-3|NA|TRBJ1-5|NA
TGTGCCAGCAGTTACATGAGCGGTAGGGGATACAATCAGCCCCAGCATTTT
CASSYMSGRGYNQPQHF
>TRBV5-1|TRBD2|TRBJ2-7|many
TGCGCCAGCAGTGTCGGGAGGAGCTCCTACGAGCAGTACTTC
CASSVGRSSYEQYF
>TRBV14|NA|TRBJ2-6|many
TGTGCCAGCAGCCAACTGATGGGACACCTCTCTGGGGCCAACGTCCTGACTTTC
CASSQLMGHLSGANVLTF
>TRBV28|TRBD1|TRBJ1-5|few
TGTGCCAGCAGTTTACACAGGGGCAGCAATCAGCCCCAGCATTTT
CASSLHRGSNQPQHF
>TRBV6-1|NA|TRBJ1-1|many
TGTGCCAGCAGTGACTATTCGAACACTGAAGCTTTCTTT
CASSDYSNTEAFF
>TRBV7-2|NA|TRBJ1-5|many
TGTGCCAGCAGCTTCGTTCTCGGGCCTGGCGGCAATCAGCCCCAGCATTTT
CASSFVLGPGGNQPQHF
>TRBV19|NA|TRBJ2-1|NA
TGTGCCAGTAGTAGGACTTCCAACAATGAGCAGTTCTTC
CASSRTSNNEQFF
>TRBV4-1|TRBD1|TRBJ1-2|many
TGCGCCAGCAGCCAGGGGACAGCTGATAGTTACACCTTC
CASSQGTADSYTF
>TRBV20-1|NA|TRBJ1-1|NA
TGCAGTGCCCCATCCGGGGGTACTGAAGCTTTCTTT
CSAPSGGTEAFF
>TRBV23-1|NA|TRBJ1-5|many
TGCCCCCGACGCCAGCTTTCAACGGTCCTCCAGCCCCAGCATTTT
CPRRQLSTVLQPQHF
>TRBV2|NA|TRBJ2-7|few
TGTGCCAGCAGTGACTCGGGTGGCGAGCAGTACTTC
CASSDSGGEQYF
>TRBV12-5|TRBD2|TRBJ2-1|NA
TGTGCTAGTGGTTTGGTTACTCGCCCGGGACTAGCGGGGGCTGAGCAGTTCTTC
CASGLVTRPGLAGAEQFF
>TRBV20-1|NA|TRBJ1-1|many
TGCAGTATCGCTGAAGCTTTCTTT
CSIAEAFF
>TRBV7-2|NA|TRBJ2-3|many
TGTGCCAGCAGCTCCCGGGACTCAAGTGGAGATACGCAGTATTTT
CASSSRDSSGDTQYF
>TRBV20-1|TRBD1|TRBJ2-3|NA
TGCAGTGCTAGAGACCCGGGACAGTCAGGGGATACGCAGTATTTT
CSARDPGQSGDTQYF
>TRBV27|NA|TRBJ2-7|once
TGTGCCAGCACTCTACAGGCCGGGTCCTACTACGAGCAGTACTTC
CASTLQAGSYYEQYF
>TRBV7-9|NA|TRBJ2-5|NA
TGTGCCAGCATGCTAGGTGGGGATCAAGAGACCCAGTACTTC
CASMLGGDQETQYF
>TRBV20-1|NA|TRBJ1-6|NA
TGCAGTGCTACGCAGATGGAACAGGGTTTTGATTCACCCCTCCACTTT
CSATQMEQGFDSPLHF
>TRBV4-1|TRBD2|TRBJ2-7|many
TGCGCCAGCAGCCACCGAAGCGGGGGGACCTACGAGCAGTACTTC
CASSHRSGGTYEQYF
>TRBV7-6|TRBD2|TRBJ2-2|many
TGTGCCAGCAGCCCACTTCCTAGCGGAGACACCGGGGAGCTGTTTTTT
CASSPLPSGDTGELFF
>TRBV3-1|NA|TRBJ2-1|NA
TGTGCCAGCAGCTATAAAAGTGGATTCATTTACAATGAGCAGTTCTTC
CASSYKSGFIYNEQFF
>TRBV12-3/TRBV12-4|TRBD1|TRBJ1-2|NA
TGTGCCAGCACCTGGACAGGCGCGGATGGCTACACCTTC
CASTWTGADGYTF
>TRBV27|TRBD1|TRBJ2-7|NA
TGTGCCAGCAGCCACGACAGGGTATACGAGCAGTACTTC
CASSHDRVYEQYF
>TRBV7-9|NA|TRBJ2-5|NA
TGTGCCAGCAGCTTAGGGAATAGCGGTCTGCCCCAAGAGACCCAGTACTTC
CASSLGNSGLPQETQYF
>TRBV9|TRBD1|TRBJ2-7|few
TGTGCCAGCAGCGGAGGGACAGGGGTCGAGCAGTACTTC
CASSGGTGVEQYF
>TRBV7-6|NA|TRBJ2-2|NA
TGTGCCAGCAGCTTCGTACACGATGGGGCCGGGGAGCTGTTTTTT
CASSFVHDGAGELFF
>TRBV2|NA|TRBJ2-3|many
TGTGCCAGCATTCAAGATACGCAGTATTTT
CASIQDTQYF
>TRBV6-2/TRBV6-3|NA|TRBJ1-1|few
TGTGCCAGCAGCTCCGGGGGCAGGAACACTGAAGCTTTCTTT
CASSSGGRNTEAFF
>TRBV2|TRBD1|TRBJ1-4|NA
TGTGCCAGCAGTGAAAGCCGGGACAGGGGCGAAAAACTGTTTTTT
CASSESRDRGEKLFF
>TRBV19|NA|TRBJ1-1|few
TGTGCCAGTAGTATGCGACACAATGAAGCTTTCTTT
CASSMRHNEAFF
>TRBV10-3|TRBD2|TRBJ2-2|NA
TGTGCCACCAGTGCCCTTGGGACTAGCGGGACCGGGGAGCTGTTTTTT
CATSALGTSGTGELFF
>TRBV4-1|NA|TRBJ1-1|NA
TGCGCCAGCAGCCTCGGGATTACCTTGAACACTGAAGCTTTCTTT
CASSLGITLNTEAFF
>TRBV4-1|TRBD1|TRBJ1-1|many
TGCGCCAGCAGCCGAAATACAGGGGCCGCCACTGAAGCTTTCTTT
CASSRNTGAATEAFF
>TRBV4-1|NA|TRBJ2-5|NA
TGCGCCAGCAGCCAAGTGTGGGGGAACCAAGAGGCCCAGTACTTC
CASSQVWGNQEAQYF
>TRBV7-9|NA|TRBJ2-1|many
TGTGCCAGCAGCTTAGGAGTCCTCGAGCAGTTCTTC
CASSLGVLEQFF
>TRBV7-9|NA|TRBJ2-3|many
TGTGCCAGCAGCTCAGATTTTTCAGATACGCAGTATTTT
CASSSDFSDTQYF
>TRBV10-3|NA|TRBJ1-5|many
TGTGCCGCGGGGGACCTAGGAGTCGGACAGCCCCAGCATTTT
CAAGDLGVGQPQHF
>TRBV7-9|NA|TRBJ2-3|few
TGTGCCAGCAGCTTAGGTTGGGCCGGGGAAGGAGCAGATACGCAGTATTTT
CASSLGWAGEGADTQYF
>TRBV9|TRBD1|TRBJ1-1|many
TGTGCCAGCAGCCCCTTCCGGGGACAGGCTTCGGAAGCTTTCTTT
CASSPFRGQASEAFF
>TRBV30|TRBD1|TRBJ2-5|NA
TGTGCCTGGGGCGACCTATACAGGGGCATAGGAGAGACCCGGTACTTC
CAWGDLYRGIGETRYF
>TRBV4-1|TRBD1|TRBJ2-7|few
TGCGCCAGCAGCCACTACGGGACAGGGTCCTACGAGCAGTACTTC
CASSHYGTGSYEQYF